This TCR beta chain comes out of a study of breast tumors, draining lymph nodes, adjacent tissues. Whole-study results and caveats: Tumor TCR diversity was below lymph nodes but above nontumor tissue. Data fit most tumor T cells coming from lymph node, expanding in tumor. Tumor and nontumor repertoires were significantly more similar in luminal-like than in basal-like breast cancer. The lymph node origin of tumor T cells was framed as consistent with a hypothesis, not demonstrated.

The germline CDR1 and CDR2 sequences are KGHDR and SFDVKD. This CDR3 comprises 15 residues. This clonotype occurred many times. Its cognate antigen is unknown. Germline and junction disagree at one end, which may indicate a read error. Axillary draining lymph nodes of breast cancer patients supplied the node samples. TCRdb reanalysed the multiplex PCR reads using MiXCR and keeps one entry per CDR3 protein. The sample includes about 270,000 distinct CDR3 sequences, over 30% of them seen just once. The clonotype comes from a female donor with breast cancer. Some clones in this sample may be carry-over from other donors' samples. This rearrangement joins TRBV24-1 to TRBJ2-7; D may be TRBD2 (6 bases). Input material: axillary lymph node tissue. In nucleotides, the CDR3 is TGTGCCCCCAGTGATTGGCGAGGAGGAGGGTACGAGCAGTACTTC. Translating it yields CAPSDWRGGGYEQYF.